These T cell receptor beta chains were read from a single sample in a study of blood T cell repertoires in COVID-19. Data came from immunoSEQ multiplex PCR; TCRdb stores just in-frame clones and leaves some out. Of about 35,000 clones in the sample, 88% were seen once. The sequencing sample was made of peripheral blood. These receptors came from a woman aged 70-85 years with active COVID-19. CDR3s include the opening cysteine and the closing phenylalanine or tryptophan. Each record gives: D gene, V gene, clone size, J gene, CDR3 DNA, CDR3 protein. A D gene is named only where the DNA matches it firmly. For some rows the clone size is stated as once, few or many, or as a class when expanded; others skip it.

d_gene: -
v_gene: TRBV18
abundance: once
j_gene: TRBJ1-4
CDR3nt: TGTGCCAGCTCCCCTCGCGGGGGGCAAGATGAAAAACTGTTTTTT
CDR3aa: CASSPRGGQDEKLFF

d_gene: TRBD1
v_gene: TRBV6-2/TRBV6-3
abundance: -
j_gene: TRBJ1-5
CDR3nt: TGTGCCAGCAGTCGGGACAGGGGGGAAGTATGGCCCCAGCATTTT
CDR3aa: CASSRDRGEVWPQHF

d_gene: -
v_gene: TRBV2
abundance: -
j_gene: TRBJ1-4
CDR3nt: TGTGCCAGCAGTAACAGGGTCTCGGAAAAGGGAAAACTGTTTTTT
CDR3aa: CASSNRVSEKGKLFF

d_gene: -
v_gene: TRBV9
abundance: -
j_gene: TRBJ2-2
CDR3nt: TGTGCCAGCAGCACAATAGCGGTAAACACCGGGGAGCTGTTTTTT
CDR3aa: CASSTIAVNTGELFF

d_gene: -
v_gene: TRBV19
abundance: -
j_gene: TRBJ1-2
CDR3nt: TGTGCCAGTAGTATACTACTACAGAGCGGGCATGGCTACACCTTC
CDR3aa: CASSILLQSGHGYTF

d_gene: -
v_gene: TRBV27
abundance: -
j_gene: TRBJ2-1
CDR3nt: TGTGCCACGGTCTCCTACAATGAGCAGTTCTTC
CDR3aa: CATVSYNEQFF

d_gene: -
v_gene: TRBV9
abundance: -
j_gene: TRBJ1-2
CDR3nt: TGTGCCAGCAGCTCCCGGACAGCCCCTATCGGCTACACCTTC
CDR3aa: CASSSRTAPIGYTF

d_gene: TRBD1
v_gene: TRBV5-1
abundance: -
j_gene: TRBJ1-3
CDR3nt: TGCGCCAGCAGCTCCAGGGGGCGTGGAAACACCATATATTTT
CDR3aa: CASSSRGRGNTIYF

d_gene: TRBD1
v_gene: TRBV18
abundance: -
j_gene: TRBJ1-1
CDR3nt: TGTGCCAGCTCACCACGGGACAGGGGCCTCTGGGCTTTCTTT
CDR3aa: CASSPRDRGLWAFF

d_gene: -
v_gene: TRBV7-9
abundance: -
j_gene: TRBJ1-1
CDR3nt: TGTGCCACCGGGAGGTCCACTGAAGCTTTCTTT
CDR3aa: CATGRSTEAFF

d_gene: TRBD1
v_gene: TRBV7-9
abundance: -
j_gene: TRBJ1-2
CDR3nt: TGTGCCAGCAGCTCGGGACAGGCGGTGAAAGGAACTGGCTACACCTTC
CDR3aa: CASSSGQAVKGTGYTF

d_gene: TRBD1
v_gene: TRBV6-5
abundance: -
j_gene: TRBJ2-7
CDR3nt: TGTGCCAGCAGCTCGACCGGGACAGGGCACTACGAGCAGTACTTC
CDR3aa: CASSSTGTGHYEQYF

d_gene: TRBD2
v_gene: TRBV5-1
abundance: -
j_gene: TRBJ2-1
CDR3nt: TGCGCCAGCAGCGCCCGACTAGCGGGGGGGCAGGGTGAGCAGTTCTTC
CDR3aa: CASSARLAGGQGEQFF

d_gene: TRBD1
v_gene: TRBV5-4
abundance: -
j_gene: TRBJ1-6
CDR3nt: TGTGCCAGCAGCCCCGGGACAGGGGGCCGTTCACCCCTCCACTTT
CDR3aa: CASSPGTGGRSPLHF

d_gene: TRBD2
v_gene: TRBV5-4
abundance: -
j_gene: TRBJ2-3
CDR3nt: TGTGCCAGCAGCCGGGGGGCGGGGGGAAACACAGATACGCAGTATTTT
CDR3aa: CASSRGAGGNTDTQYF

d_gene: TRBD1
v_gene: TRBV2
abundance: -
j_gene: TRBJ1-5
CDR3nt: TGTGCCAGCAGTATAACAGGGGTAGGTCAGCCCCAGCATTTT
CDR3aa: CASSITGVGQPQHF

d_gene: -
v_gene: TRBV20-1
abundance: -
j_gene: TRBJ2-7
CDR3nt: TGCAGTGTTCCCAGGGGCAAGGAGCAGTACTTC
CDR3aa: CSVPRGKEQYF

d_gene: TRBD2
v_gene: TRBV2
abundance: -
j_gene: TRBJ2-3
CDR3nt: TGTGCCAGCGGTAGCGGGGGGTCCACAGATACGCAGTATTTT
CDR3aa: CASGSGGSTDTQYF

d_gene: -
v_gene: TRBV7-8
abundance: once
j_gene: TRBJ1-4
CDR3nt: TGTGCCAGCAAGCCCAACACGGGGGGTGAAAAACTGTTTTTT
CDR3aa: CASKPNTGGEKLFF

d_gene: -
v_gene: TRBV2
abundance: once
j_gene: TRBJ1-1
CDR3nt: TGTGCCAGCAGCAAAGGGGGATCTGAAGCTTTCTTT
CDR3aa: CASSKGGSEAFF

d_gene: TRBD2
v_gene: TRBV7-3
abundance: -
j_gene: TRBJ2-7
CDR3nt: TGTGCCAGCAGCTTAGGGCCAGCGGGGGGGGAGTCCCCCCACGAGCAGTACTTC
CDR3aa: CASSLGPAGGESPHEQYF

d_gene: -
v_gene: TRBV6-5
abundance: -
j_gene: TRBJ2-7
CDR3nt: TGTGCCAGCAGTCCTGGACACTATTCCTACGAGCAGTACTTC
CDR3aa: CASSPGHYSYEQYF

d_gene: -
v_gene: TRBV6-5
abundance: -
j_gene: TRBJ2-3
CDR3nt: TGTGCCAGCGGCGACAGAAACACAGATACGCAGTATTTT
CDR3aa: CASGDRNTDTQYF

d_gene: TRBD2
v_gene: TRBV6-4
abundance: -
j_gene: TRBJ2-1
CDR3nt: TGTGCCAGCAGTGACGGGTTGGCGGGGGGGCGGAGTGAGCAGTTCTTC
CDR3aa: CASSDGLAGGRSEQFF

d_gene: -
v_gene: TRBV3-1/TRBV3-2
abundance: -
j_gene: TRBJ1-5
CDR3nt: TGTGCCAGCAGCCAAAGCGGGGGGCCCGGGAATCAGCCCCAGCATTTT
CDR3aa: CASSQSGGPGNQPQHF

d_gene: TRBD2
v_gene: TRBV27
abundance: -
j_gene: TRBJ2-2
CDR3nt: TGTGCCAGCAGTTTACCTAGCGGGCACGGGGAGCTGTTTTTT
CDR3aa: CASSLPSGHGELFF

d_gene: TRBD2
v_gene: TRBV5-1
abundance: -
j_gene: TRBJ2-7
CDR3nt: TGCGCCAGCAGCTTGAATTTAGCGGGGGGAATATCCTACGAGCAGTACTTC
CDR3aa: CASSLNLAGGISYEQYF

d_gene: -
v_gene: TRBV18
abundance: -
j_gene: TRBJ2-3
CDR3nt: TGTGCCAGCTCACCATACACAGATACGCAGTATTTT
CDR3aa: CASSPYTDTQYF

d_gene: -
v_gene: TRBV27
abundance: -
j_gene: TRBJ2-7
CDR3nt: TGTGCCAGCCTTAAAACCAGGGACTCCTACGAGCAGTACTTC
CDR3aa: CASLKTRDSYEQYF

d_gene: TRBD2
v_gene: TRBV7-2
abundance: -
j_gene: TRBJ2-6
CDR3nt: TGTGCCAGCAGCTTAGTCGCGGGGGGATCCTCTGGGGCCAACGTCCTGACTTTC
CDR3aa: CASSLVAGGSSGANVLTF

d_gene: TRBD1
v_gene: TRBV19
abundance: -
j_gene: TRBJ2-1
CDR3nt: TGTGCCAGTAGTATAACGACAGGGGGCAATGAGCAGTTCTTC
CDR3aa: CASSITTGGNEQFF

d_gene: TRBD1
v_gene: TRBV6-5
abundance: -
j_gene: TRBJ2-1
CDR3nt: TGTGCCAGCAGACCCGGGACAGTTTACAATGAGCAGTTCTTC
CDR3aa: CASRPGTVYNEQFF

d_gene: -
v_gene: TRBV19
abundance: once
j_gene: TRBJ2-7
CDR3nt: TGTGCCAGTAGTAGGGCCAAGGTTATGGACGAGCAGTACTTC
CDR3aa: CASSRAKVMDEQYF

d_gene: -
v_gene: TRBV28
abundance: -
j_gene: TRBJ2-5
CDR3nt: TGTGCCAGCACCATAGGACAGACGATCCAAGAGACCCAGTACTTC
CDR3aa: CASTIGQTIQETQYF

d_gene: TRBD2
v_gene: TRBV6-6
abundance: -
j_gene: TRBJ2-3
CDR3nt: TGTGCCAGCAGTCCCCCGGGACTAGCGGGGGCGGATACGCAGTATTTT
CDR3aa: CASSPPGLAGADTQYF

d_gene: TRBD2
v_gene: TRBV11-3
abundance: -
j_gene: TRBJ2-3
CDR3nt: TGTGCCAGCGCCGATAATCTAGCGGGGGGGGCAGATACGCAGTATTTT
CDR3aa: CASADNLAGGADTQYF

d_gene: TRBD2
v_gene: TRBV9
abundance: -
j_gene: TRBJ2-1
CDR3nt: TGTGCCAGCAGCGTAGAGGGGAGGGGATCCTACAATGAGCAGTTCTTC
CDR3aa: CASSVEGRGSYNEQFF

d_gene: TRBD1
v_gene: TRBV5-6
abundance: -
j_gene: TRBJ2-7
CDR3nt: TGTGCCAGCAGCTTCGGACAGGGAGGCTACGAGCAGTACTTC
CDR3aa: CASSFGQGGYEQYF

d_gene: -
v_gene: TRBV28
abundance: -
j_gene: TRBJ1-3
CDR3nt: TGTGCCAGCAGTCTGACAGAGAGCGCTGGAAACACCATATATTTT
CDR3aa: CASSLTESAGNTIYF

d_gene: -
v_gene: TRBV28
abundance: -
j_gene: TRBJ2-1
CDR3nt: TGTGCCAGCAGCCCGGGACATGCGACCGGGAATGAGCAGTTCTTC
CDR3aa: CASSPGHATGNEQFF